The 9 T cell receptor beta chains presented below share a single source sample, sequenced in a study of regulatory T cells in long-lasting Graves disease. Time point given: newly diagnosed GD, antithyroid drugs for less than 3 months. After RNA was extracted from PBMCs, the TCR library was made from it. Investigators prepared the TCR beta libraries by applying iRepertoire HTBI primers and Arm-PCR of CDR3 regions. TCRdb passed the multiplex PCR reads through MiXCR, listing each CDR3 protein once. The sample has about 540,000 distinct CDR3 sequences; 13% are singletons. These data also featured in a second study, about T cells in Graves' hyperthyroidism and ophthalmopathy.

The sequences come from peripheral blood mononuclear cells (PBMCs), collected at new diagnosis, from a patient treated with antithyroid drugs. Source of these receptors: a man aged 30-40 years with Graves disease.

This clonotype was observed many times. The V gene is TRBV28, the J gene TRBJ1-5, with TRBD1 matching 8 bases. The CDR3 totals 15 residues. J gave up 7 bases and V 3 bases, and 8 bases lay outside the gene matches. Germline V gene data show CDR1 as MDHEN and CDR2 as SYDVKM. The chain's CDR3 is CASSLTGALGQPQHF. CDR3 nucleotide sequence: TGTGCCAGCAGTTTGACAGGGGCCCTGGGACAGCCCCAGCATTTT.

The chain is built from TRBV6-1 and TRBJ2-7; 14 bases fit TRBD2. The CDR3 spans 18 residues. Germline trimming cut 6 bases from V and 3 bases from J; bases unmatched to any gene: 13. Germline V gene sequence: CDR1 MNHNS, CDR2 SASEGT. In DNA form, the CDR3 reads TGTGCCAGCAGCGGGACTAGCGGGAGTCGACCCAAGGTCTACGAGCAGTACTTC. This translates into CASSGTSGSRPKVYEQYF.

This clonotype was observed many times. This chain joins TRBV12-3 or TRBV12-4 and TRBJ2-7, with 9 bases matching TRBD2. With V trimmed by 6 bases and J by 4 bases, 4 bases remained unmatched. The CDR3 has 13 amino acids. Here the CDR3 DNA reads TGTGCCAGCAGCTTGACTAGCGGTTACGAGCAGTACTTC. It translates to CASSLTSGYEQYF.

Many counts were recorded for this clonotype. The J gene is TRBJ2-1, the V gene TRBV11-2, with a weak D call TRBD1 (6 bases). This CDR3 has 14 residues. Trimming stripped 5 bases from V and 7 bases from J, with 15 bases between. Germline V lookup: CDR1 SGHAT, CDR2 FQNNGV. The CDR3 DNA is TGTGCCAGCAGCCCCCGGACAGCCCTTAATGAGCAGTTCTTC. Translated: CASSPRTALNEQFF.

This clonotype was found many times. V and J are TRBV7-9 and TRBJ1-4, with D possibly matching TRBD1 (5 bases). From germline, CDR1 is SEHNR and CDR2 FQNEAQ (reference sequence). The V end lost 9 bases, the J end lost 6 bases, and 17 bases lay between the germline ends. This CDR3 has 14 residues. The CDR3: CASRRDLPHEKLFF. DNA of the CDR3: TGTGCCAGTCGGCGGGACCTACCCCATGAAAAACTGTTTTTT. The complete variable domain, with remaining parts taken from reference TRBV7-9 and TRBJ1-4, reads DTGVSQNPRHKITKRGQNVTFRCDPISEHNRLYWYRQTLGQGPEFLTYFQNEAQLEKSRLLSDRFSAERPKGSFSTLEIQRTEQGDSAMYLCASRRDLPHEKLFFGSGTQLSVL.

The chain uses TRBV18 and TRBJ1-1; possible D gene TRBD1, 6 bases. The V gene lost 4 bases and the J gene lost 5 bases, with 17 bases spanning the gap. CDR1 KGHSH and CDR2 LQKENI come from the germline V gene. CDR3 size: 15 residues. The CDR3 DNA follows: TGTGCCAGCTCACACAACAGGGTGAGAGAAACTGAAGCTTTCTTT. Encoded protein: CASSHNRVRETEAFF.

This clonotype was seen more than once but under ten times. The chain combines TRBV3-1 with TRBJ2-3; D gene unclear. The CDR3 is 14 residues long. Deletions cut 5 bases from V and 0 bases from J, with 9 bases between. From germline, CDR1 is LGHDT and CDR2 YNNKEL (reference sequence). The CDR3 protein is CASSATSSTDTQYF. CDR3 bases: TGTGCCAGCAGCGCTACCTCTAGCACAGATACGCAGTATTTT.

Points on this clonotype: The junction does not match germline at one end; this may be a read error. The CDR3 here is CTSSSPDGGNQPQHF. Here the CDR3 DNA reads TGTACCAGCAGTTCCCCGGACGGAGGCAATCAGCCCCAGCATTTT. The chain employs TRBV27 and TRBJ1-5; D remains unclear. The CDR3 consists of 15 residues. From germline, CDR1 is MNHEY and CDR2 SMNVEV (reference sequence).

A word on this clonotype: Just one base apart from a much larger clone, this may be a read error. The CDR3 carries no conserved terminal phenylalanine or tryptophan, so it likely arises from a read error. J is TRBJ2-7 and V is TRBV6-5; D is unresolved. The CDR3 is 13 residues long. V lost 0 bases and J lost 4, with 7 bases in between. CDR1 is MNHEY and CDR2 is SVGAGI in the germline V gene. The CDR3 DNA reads TGTGCCAGCAGTTACTCGGACGGGTACGAGCAGTACTCC. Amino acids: CASSYSDGYEQYS.